Below, 23 T cell receptor beta chains from the same sample are listed, as sequenced in a study of T cell repertoires in cytomegalovirus infection. TCRdb processed the reads anew with MiXCR; each CDR3 protein has one entry. The sample yields roughly 990,000 distinct CDR3 sequences, about 33% seen once. The antigens of these receptors remain unknown. Sequencing used cultured CD8+ T cells from PBMCs, obtained from culture after CMV antigen stimulation. These receptors all come from a human donor in good health (CMV status not recorded). Some clones in this sample may be carry-over from other donors' samples.

The rearrangement joins TRBV7-2 to TRBJ2-1; D is uncertain. CDR1 and CDR2 (germline): SGHTA, FQGNSA. CDR3 size: 15 residues. Trimming pared 1 base from V and 6 bases from J, leaving 13 bases between. CDR3 sequence reads: CASSLEVGLLNEQFF. The CDR3 coding sequence is TGTGCCAGCAGCTTAGAGGTTGGTCTTCTCAATGAGCAGTTCTTC.

The chain recombines TRBV27 with TRBJ2-7, with D perhaps TRBD1 or TRBD2 (5 bases each). CDR3 length equals 14 residues. The germline V gene has CDR1 MNHEY and CDR2 SMNVEV (reference sequence). The V end lost 4 bases, the J end lost 2 bases, and 12 bases lay between the germline ends. CDR3 sequence (DNA): TGTGCCAGCAGTTATCGGGACCGGCCCTACGAGCAGTACTTC. Protein sequence: CASSYRDRPYEQYF.

The rearrangement uses TRBV9 and TRBJ1-2; unclear D gene. The CDR3 runs 11 residues. V was pared by 7 bases and J by 0 bases, with 4 bases between. Germline CDR1 reads SGDLS; CDR2 reads YYNGEE. The CDR3 DNA reads TGTGCCAGCGAAACTAACTATGGCTACACCTTC. It encodes CASETNYGYTF. The variable domain in full, completed from reference TRBV9 and TRBJ1-2, reads DSGVTQTPKHLITATGQRVTLRCSPRSGDLSVYWYQQSLDQGLQFLIQYYNGEERAKGNILERFSAQQFPDLHSELNLSSLELGDSALYFCASETNYGYTFGSGTRLTVV.

This clonotype was counted between two and nine times. The CDR3 DNA follows: TGCGCCAGCAGCCAAGCGGGGATAGGGCCGGCGGGGCTCACGAACACCGGGGAGCTGTTTTTT. The encoded protein is CASSQAGIGPAGLTNTGELFF. The rearrangement links TRBV4-1 to TRBJ2-2, with D perhaps matching TRBD2 (6 bases). The germline V gene has CDR1 MGHRA and CDR2 YSYEKL. CDR3 length equals 21 residues. Trimming pared 1 base from V and 0 bases from J, leaving 24 bases between.

This clonotype was detected only a few times. The DNA of the CDR3 is TGCGCCAGCAGCCTCGGGGGGGCATCTGCCGGGGAGCTGTTTTTT. Encoded protein: CASSLGGASAGELFF. The chain carries TRBV4-1 and TRBJ2-2; 8 positions agree with TRBD2. This CDR3 is built from 15 residues. Germline V gives CDR1 MGHRA, CDR2 YSYEKL. The trim removed 4 bases at V and 6 bases at J, leaving 7 bases unmatched.

To note about this clonotype: Germline and junction disagree at one end, which may indicate a read error. The chain recombines TRBV5-5 with TRBJ2-6; D perhaps matches TRBD1 (5 bases). Germline V lookup: CDR1 SGHKS, CDR2 YYEKEE (reference sequence). The CDR3 sequence is 15 residues long. The CDR3 reads CASSLEGSGANVQTF. CDR3 DNA: TGTGCCAGCAGCTTGGAAGGGTCTGGGGCCAACGTCCAGACTTTC.

The V call is TRBV7-9, the J call TRBJ2-1; D is perhaps TRBD1 (5 bases). The CDR3 covers 13 residues. Trimming stripped 5 bases from V and 5 bases from J, with 10 bases between. From germline, CDR1 is SEHNR and CDR2 FQNEAQ (reference sequence). The CDR3 DNA sequence: TGTGCCAGCAGCCCACAGGTAGACAATGAGCAGTTCTTC. Its protein product is CASSPQVDNEQFF.

The chain carries TRBV27 and TRBJ2-3, with no clear D. Trimming left V 5 bases short and J 4 bases short, with 16 bases between. This CDR3 has 15 residues. The germline gives CDR1 MNHEY, CDR2 SMNVEV (reference sequence). Written as DNA, the CDR3 is TGTGCCAGCAGTCCCACAGTGTTGGGCGCAGATACGCAGTATTTT. This gives the protein CASSPTVLGADTQYF.

The V and J genes are TRBV27 and TRBJ1-2; tentatively, D is TRBD1 (5 bases). The CDR3 is made up of 15 amino acids. Between the trimmed V and J ends, which lost 3 bases and 4 bases, there was a span of 15 bases. The germline V gene encodes CDR1 MNHEY and CDR2 SMNVEV (reference sequence). Here the CDR3 reads CASSFGRGPIYGYTF. Written as DNA, the CDR3 is TGTGCCAGCAGTTTTGGAAGGGGACCTATCTATGGCTACACCTTC.

The chain combines TRBV5-5 with TRBJ1-4; maybe TRBD1 (5 bases). The CDR3 is made up of 16 amino acids. The ends were cut back, 3 bases at V and 2 bases at J, with 14 bases in the middle. The germline gives CDR1 SGHKS, CDR2 YYEKEE (reference sequence). Here the CDR3 reads CASSSPAGGTNEKLFF. In nucleotides, the CDR3 is TGTGCCAGCAGCTCCCCGGCGGGGGGGACTAATGAAAAACTGTTTTTT.

Concerning this clonotype itself: A much larger clone lies a single base off, so this may be a read error. The rearrangement uses TRBV7-3 and TRBJ2-3; D gene uncertain. The germline CDR1 and CDR2 sequences are SGHTA and FQGTGA. The CDR3 is made up of 10 amino acids. In nucleotides, the CDR3 is TGTGTCAGCGCCACGGATACGCAGTATTTT. This sequence encodes CVSATDTQYF.

The chain employs TRBV12-3 or TRBV12-4 and TRBJ1-2; a possible D gene is TRBD1 (5 bases). The CDR3 runs to 16 residues. V was trimmed by 2 bases and J by 1 base, leaving 14 bases between them. In nucleotides, the CDR3 is TGTGCCAGCAGTTTATCCTCGGGACGGCTTAACTATGGCTACACCTTC. This codes for CASSLSSGRLNYGYTF.

This chain uses TRBV2 with TRBJ2-3, with D perhaps matching TRBD2 (7 bases). Between the trimmed V and J ends, which lost 2 bases and 10 bases, there was a span of 16 bases. CDR3 length: 14 amino acids. Germline V gene data show CDR1 as SNHLY and CDR2 as FYNNEI. DNA of the CDR3: TGTGCCAGCAGTGAAATAACGGGGGGCTATGCGCAGTATTTT. Amino acids: CASSEITGGYAQYF. The variable domain in full, completed from reference TRBV2 and TRBJ2-3, reads EPEVTQTPSHQVTQMGQEVILRCVPISNHLYFYWYRQILGQKVEFLVSFYNNEISEKSEIFDDQFSVERPDGSNFTLKIRSTKLEDSAMYFCASSEITGGYAQYFGPGTRLTVL.

A few counts support this clonotype. The CDR3 loop is CATSRGGGFWETQYF. The DNA for the CDR3 is TGTGCCACCAGCAGAGGGGGGGGGTTCTGGGAGACCCAGTACTTC. The chain recombines TRBV15 with TRBJ2-5, with 7 bases matching TRBD2. CDR3 length equals 15 residues. Trimming cost V 1 base and J 5 bases; bases outside gene matches: 7. Germline CDR1 is LNHNV and CDR2 is YYDKDF (reference sequence).

With regard to this clonotype: One end of the junction does not line up with germline, which may come from a read error. This chain connects TRBV7-8 to TRBJ2-2, with a possible D match to TRBD1 (6 bases). The CDR3 loop spans 18 amino acids. Looked up from germline, CDR1 is SGHVS and CDR2 is FQNEAQ. CDR3 region: CANSLAGQPRPNTRELFF. The CDR3 DNA reads TGTGCCAACAGCTTAGCCGGACAGCCAAGACCGAACACCAGGGAGCTGTTTTTT.

In this sample, this clonotype turned up many times. V usage is TRBV6-2 or TRBV6-3 and J usage is TRBJ1-1; no clear D. The germline gives CDR1 MNHEY, CDR2 SVGEGT. Trimming pared 2 bases from V and 7 bases from J, leaving 5 bases between. CDR3 length: 11 amino acids. CDR3 nucleotides: TGTGCCAGCAGTTACGGACGTGAAGCTTTCTTT. Its translation: CASSYGREAFF.

The chain recombines TRBV4-2 with TRBJ2-7; TRBD2 aligns across 7 bases. CDR1 is LGHNA and CDR2 is YNFKEQ in the germline V gene. Unmatched junction bases numbered 3, after V lost 1 base and J lost 0 bases. This CDR3 has 15 amino acids. The CDR3: CASSQASGSSYEQYV. CDR3 bases: TGTGCCAGCAGCCAAGCTAGCGGTAGCTCCTACGAGCAGTACGTC.

CDR3 DNA: TGTGCCAGCAGCTTAGGGGCAGGATCCGCCTACGAGCAGCACGTC. It translates to CASSLGAGSAYEQHV. The chain recombines TRBV7-9 with TRBJ2-7; D not certain. Germline assignment: CDR1 SEHNR and CDR2 FQNEAQ (reference sequence). The CDR3 runs 15 residues.

The chain employs TRBV6-1 and TRBJ1-5, with D possibly being TRBD1 (6 bases). In germline, CDR1 is MNHNS, CDR2 SASEGT. V gave up 7 bases and J gave up 7 bases, with 17 bases separating them. The CDR3 contains 14 residues. In DNA, the CDR3 is TGTGCCAGCACCCTAAGGGGGGAAGGACAGCCCCAGCATTTT. It codes for CASTLRGEGQPQHF.

V usage is TRBV6-6 and J usage is TRBJ1-1; D is ambiguous. CDR1 and CDR2 (germline): MNHNY, SVGAGI (reference sequence). The CDR3 runs to 14 residues. V dropped 2 bases and J dropped 1 base, with 8 bases sitting between them. In DNA form, the CDR3 reads TGTGCCAGCAGTTACCCTACAACGAACACTGAAGCTTTCTTT. Translated, it gives CASSYPTTNTEAFF.

This clonotype was counted a few times. V gene TRBV19 combines with J gene TRBJ2-5; no clear D. The CDR3 has 13 residues. V was clipped by 3 bases and J by 5 bases, with 10 bases between them. Germline V CDR1 and CDR2: LNHDA, SQIVND (reference sequence). The CDR3 DNA follows: TGTGCCAGTAGTATGACCTCGGGCGAGACCCAGTACTTC. This sequence encodes CASSMTSGETQYF.

This clonotype appeared many times. This rearrangement joins TRBV7-9 to TRBJ2-1, with TRBD2 identical over 9 bases. Losses at the gene ends were 10 bases for V and 2 bases for J; bases not matched to a gene: 6. Germline values: CDR1 SEHNR, CDR2 FQNEAQ (reference sequence). CDR3 length: 14 residues. The CDR3, as DNA: TGTGCCATCTTTAGCGGGGGACCCTACAATGAGCAGTTCTTC. Its protein is CAIFSGGPYNEQFF.

The V call is TRBV5-4, the J call TRBJ1-2, with TRBD1 matching over 8 bases. V lost 4 bases to trimming and J lost 4 bases; unmatched junction nucleotides: 9. The CDR3 totals 15 residues. Germline V lookup: CDR1 SGHNT, CDR2 YYREEE (reference sequence). CDR3 region: CASSNWTGLLYGYTF. CDR3 DNA: TGTGCCAGCAGCAACTGGACAGGGCTACTCTATGGCTACACCTTC.